This T cell receptor (beta chain) was recovered during a study of radiotherapy plus CTLA-4 blockade in lung cancer. Study-level background: Patients showed objective responses in roughly 18% of cases, and disease control was achieved by roughly 30%. Study observations and caveats: According to reports, early shifts in blood T cell clones, alongside interferon-beta, forecast response most accurately. After treatment with radiotherapy plus ipilimumab, TCR clones that came from the tumor expanded in blood.

Generated by immunoSEQ multiplex PCR, the TCRdb table keeps only in-frame clones and is missing some. The table has 25,000 to 35,000 clones, 70% to 80% seen once; the top ten hold 6% to 8%. The germline gives CDR1 SGHRS, CDR2 YFSETQ. The V gene lost 6 bases and the J gene lost 2 bases, with 17 bases spanning the gap. CDR3 size: 15 residues. It was focal radiation plus CTLA-4 blockade with ipilimumab that patients with chemo-refractory metastatic non-small-cell lung cancer received. Remarks on this clone: Its antigen is undetermined.

Sequencing was performed on peripheral blood, taken from a patient treated with radiotherapy plus ipilimumab. The chain joins TRBV5-1 to TRBJ1-1, with D maybe TRBD1 (5 bases). This TCR came from a human donor with non-small cell lung cancer who had stable disease on radiotherapy plus ipilimumab. Written as DNA, the CDR3 is TGCGCCAGCACCACGATCGGGGGGAAAAACACTGAAGCTTTCTTT. The encoded protein is CASTTIGGKNTEAFF.